The 31 T cell receptor beta chains given below trace back to one sample, sequenced in a study of vaccination effects on CD4 cells after COVID-19. No antigen is known for these receptors. Libraries were prepared by immunoSEQ multiplex PCR; TCRdb keeps only in-frame clonotypes and omits some of them. The table records approximately 74,000 clones, under 85% of them present only once. Using viral peptide pools, the ViraFEST assay grew out antigen-specific CD4+ T cells prior to sequencing. With roughly nine days of culture completed, CD4+ T cells were isolated. None of these healthy vaccinees had been infected with SARS-CoV-2 before vaccination. Specimen: CD4+ T cells from PBMCs cultured with HCoV-NL63 spike peptides, collected before COVID-19 vaccination. The receptor set was obtained from a human donor who received a COVID-19 vaccine.

The rearrangement uses TRBV10-3 and TRBJ2-5; D uncertain. CDR1 and CDR2 from the germline V gene are ENHRY and SYGVKD. This CDR3 comprises 14 residues. Trimming removed 3 bases from V and 5 bases from J, with 13 bases in between. The CDR3 DNA reads as TGTGCCATCAGTGACAGTGTTGGACGGGAGACCCAGTACTTC. It is translated as CAISDSVGRETQYF.

V usage is TRBV19 and J usage is TRBJ1-2, with D maybe TRBD1 (6 bases). The CDR3 length is 13 residues. Deletions cut 3 bases from V and 5 bases from J, with 10 bases between. From germline, CDR1 is LNHDA and CDR2 SQIVND (reference sequence). The CDR3 DNA reads as TGTGCCAGTAGTATGGAACAGGGTTATGGCTACACCTTC. Amino acid sequence: CASSMEQGYGYTF.

The chain employs TRBV9 and TRBJ1-3; D gene ambiguous. CDR3 length: 13 residues. Trimming pared 4 bases from V and 1 base from J, leaving 6 bases between. The germline V gene has CDR1 SGDLS and CDR2 YYNGEE. For the CDR3, the DNA is TGTGCCAGCAGCCGAATTTCTGGAAACACCATATATTTT. Its protein product is CASSRISGNTIYF.

The chain combines TRBV18 with TRBJ1-2; 8 bases fit TRBD1. V lost 2 bases, J lost 4 bases, and 9 bases stayed unmatched. CDR1 is KGHSH and CDR2 is LQKENI in the germline V gene. The length of the CDR3 is 16 residues. The CDR3: CASSPSSGGQIYGYTF. In nucleotides, the CDR3 is TGTGCCAGCTCACCATCGTCAGGGGGCCAAATCTATGGCTACACCTTC.

This clone was counted between two and nine times. The genes are TRBV27 and TRBJ1-4, with D possibly being TRBD1 (5 bases). The CDR3 runs 13 residues. Germline-derived CDR1 and CDR2 are MNHEY and SMNVEV (reference sequence). V gave up 2 bases and J gave up 7 bases, with 8 bases separating them. The CDR3 here is CASSLQGSEKLFF. CDR3 sequence (DNA): TGTGCCAGCAGTTTACAGGGTTCTGAAAAACTGTTTTTT.

The rearrangement joins TRBV7-2 to TRBJ1-2, with TRBD1 matching over 7 bases. This CDR3 is built from 15 residues. J was trimmed by 6 bases and V by 0 bases; bases with no gene match: 7. Germline V gene data show CDR1 as SGHTA and CDR2 as FQGNSA. The CDR3 DNA sequence: TGTGCCAGCAGCTTAGCGGGCAGGGGGAAAGATGGCTACACCTTC. This sequence encodes CASSLAGRGKDGYTF.

The chain recombines TRBV7-9 with TRBJ1-5, with TRBD1 matching 10 bases. The J segment lost 5 bases and the V segment lost 1 base, leaving 2 bases of the junction unmatched. The CDR3 sequence is 15 residues long. Germline CDR1 and CDR2: SEHNR and FQNEAQ (reference sequence). DNA of the CDR3: TGTGCCAGCAGCTTAGGGACAGGGGGTGATCAGCCCCAGCATTTT. Translating it yields CASSLGTGGDQPQHF.

The J gene is TRBJ1-3, the V gene TRBV7-2; 8 bases are a match to TRBD1. The CDR3 has 13 residues. Trimming cost V 6 bases and J 2 bases; bases outside gene matches: 0. Germline-derived CDR1 and CDR2 are SGHTA and FQGNSA. CDR3 amino acids: CASRQGAGNTIYF. CDR3 DNA: TGTGCCAGCAGACAGGGGGCTGGAAACACCATATATTTT.

The table lists this clone with a few counts. The chain joins TRBV6-5 to TRBJ2-2; 7 bases are shared with TRBD1. The CDR3 spans 15 residues. V gave up 6 bases and J gave up 2 bases; unmatched junction bases: 6. Germline-derived CDR1 and CDR2 are MNHEY and SVGAGI. DNA of the CDR3: TGTGCCAGCAGCTCGGGACAGCCAAACACCGGGGAGCTGTTTTTT. It yields the protein CASSSGQPNTGELFF.

This clone was seen a single time. The chain has TRBV28 and TRBJ1-1; D is perhaps TRBD1 (5 bases). The CDR3 is 13 residues long. V lost 10 bases and J 1 base, leaving 13 bases between the germline ends. Germline V gene sequence: CDR1 MDHEN, CDR2 SYDVKM. Here the CDR3 reads CATDSARNTEAFF. CDR3 nucleotide sequence: TGTGCCACCGACAGTGCCCGGAACACTGAAGCTTTCTTT.

The chain carries TRBV3-1 (or the pseudogene TRBV3-2) and TRBJ1-5; 7 positions match TRBD1. Germline V gene data show CDR1 as LGHDT and CDR2 as YNNKEL (reference sequence). This CDR3 is built from 15 residues. V shed 2 bases, J shed 0 bases, and the junction held 1 base outside the gene matches. DNA of the CDR3: TGTGCCAGCAGCCAACGGACAGGTAGCAATCAGCCCCAGCATTTT. Amino acid sequence: CASSQRTGSNQPQHF.

The chain combines TRBV25-1 with TRBJ2-2, with TRBD1 identical over 7 bases. V shed 1 base, J shed 4 bases, and the junction held 6 bases outside the gene matches. The CDR3 is 16 residues long. CDR1 is MGHDK and CDR2 is SYGVNS in the germline V gene. In DNA form, the CDR3 reads TGTGCCAGCAGTGAATCCAGAGACAGGGCCACCGGGGAGCTGTTTTTT. It codes for CASSESRDRATGELFF.

The rearrangement uses TRBV5-1 and TRBJ2-2; tentative D call: TRBD1 (5 bases). This CDR3 has 16 residues. V lost 0 bases and J 1 base, leaving 10 bases between the germline ends. Germline assignment: CDR1 SGHRS and CDR2 YFSETQ. CDR3 coding DNA: TGCGCCAGCAGCTTGGTCGCAGGGCTGAACACCGGGGAGCTGTTTTTT. This sequence encodes CASSLVAGLNTGELFF.

The J gene is TRBJ2-1, the V gene TRBV5-6; TRBD1 matches 7 bases. The CDR3 spans 14 residues. V shed 1 base and J 3 bases; nucleotides not matched to a gene: 1. Germline lookup yields CDR1 SGHDT and CDR2 YYEEEE. The CDR3 sequence: CASSLTGVYNEQFF. The CDR3 DNA sequence: TGTGCCAGCAGCTTGACAGGGGTCTACAATGAGCAGTTCTTC.

DNA of the CDR3: TGTGCCAGCAGGTCGGAAGGAGAGACCCAGTACTTC. This codes for CASRSEGETQYF. The chain has TRBV7-3 and TRBJ2-5; no firm D call. The CDR3 runs to 12 residues. Germline CDR1 and CDR2: SGHTA and FQGTGA. V gave up 6 bases and J gave up 4 bases, with 9 bases separating them.

The table lists this clone with a count of one. V is TRBV12-5 and J is TRBJ2-5, with 10 nucleotides matching TRBD1. This CDR3 region has 16 residues. CDR1 and CDR2 from the germline V gene are LGHNT and FRNRAP. Trimming cost V 1 base and J 5 bases; bases outside gene matches: 7. CDR3 amino acids: CASGLGDRGRGETQYF. The CDR3, as DNA: TGTGCTAGTGGTTTGGGGGACAGGGGCAGAGGTGAGACCCAGTACTTC.

The genes are TRBV7-2 and TRBJ1-2; D perhaps matches TRBD1 (6 bases). The germline gives CDR1 SGHTA, CDR2 FQGNSA. This CDR3 is 14 amino acids long. V was pared by 5 bases and J by 5 bases, with 15 bases between. The CDR3 is CASSGGAKPYGYTF. CDR3 nucleotides: TGTGCCAGCAGCGGGGGGGCGAAGCCTTATGGCTACACCTTC.

This clone was picked up a small number of times. The V gene is TRBV19, the J gene TRBJ2-2; TRBD1 might be the D (6 bases). Germline loops: CDR1 LNHDA, CDR2 SQIVND (reference sequence). V gave up 4 bases and J gave up 3 bases, with 9 bases separating them. This CDR3 is 14 amino acids long. The CDR3 sequence is CASSRPGDTGELFF. For the CDR3, the DNA is TGTGCCAGTAGTAGGCCAGGGGACACCGGGGAGCTGTTTTTT.

V usage is TRBV24-1 and J usage is TRBJ2-5, with D possibly matching TRBD2 (5 bases). The CDR3 spans 15 residues. The ends were cut back, 5 bases at V and 3 bases at J, with 15 bases in the middle. The germline V gene encodes CDR1 KGHDR and CDR2 SFDVKD. The CDR3, as DNA: TGTGCCACCAGTGGTATTGGTCTGGGAGAAGAGACCCAGTACTTC. It encodes CATSGIGLGEETQYF.

V and J are TRBV14 and TRBJ2-2, with TRBD1 matching 7 bases. Germline-derived CDR1 and CDR2 are SGHDN and FVKESK. The J segment lost 6 bases and the V segment lost 7 bases, leaving 11 bases of the junction unmatched. There are 15 residues in the CDR3. Here the CDR3 reads CASKKGEGASGELFF. The CDR3 bases are TGTGCCAGCAAAAAAGGTGAGGGGGCGTCCGGGGAGCTGTTTTTT.

This chain connects TRBV5-1 to TRBJ1-6; D is possibly TRBD1 (5 bases). Germline V lookup: CDR1 SGHRS, CDR2 YFSETQ. Trimming stripped 3 bases from V and 5 bases from J, with 9 bases between. CDR3 length equals 14 residues. CDR3 in amino acids: CASSWGMDNSPLHF. CDR3 in DNA: TGCGCCAGCAGCTGGGGGATGGATAATTCACCCCTCCACTTT.

This clone was counted once. The chain carries TRBV6-1 and TRBJ1-1; D is ambiguous. Trimming took 0 bases from V and 1 from J, leaving 12 bases between them. The CDR3 is 16 residues long. The germline V gene has CDR1 MNHNS and CDR2 SASEGT. CDR3 region: CASSEAYGRKNTEAFF. As DNA, the CDR3 is TGTGCCAGCAGTGAAGCGTATGGCAGGAAGAACACTGAAGCTTTCTTT.

The V and J genes are TRBV19 and TRBJ2-3; 9 nucleotides line up with TRBD1. Per the germline V gene, CDR1 is LNHDA and CDR2 is SQIVND (reference sequence). V was clipped by 3 bases and J by 2 bases; unmatched bases: 3. The CDR3 is 15 amino acids. The chain's CDR3 is CASSMGTGFTDTQYF. The CDR3 nucleotides are TGTGCCAGTAGTATGGGGACAGGGTTCACAGATACGCAGTATTTT. Full variable domain (rest looked up from reference TRBV19 and TRBJ2-3): DGGITQSPKYLFRKEGQNVTLSCEQNLNHDAMYWYRQDPGQGLRLIYYSQIVNDFQKGDIAEGYSVSREKKESFPLTVTSAQKNPTAFYLCASSMGTGFTDTQYFGPGTRLTVL.

The chain links TRBV6-6 to TRBJ2-5; tentative D call: TRBD1 (6 bases). V lost 6 bases, J lost 0 bases, and 11 bases lay in between. The germline CDR1 and CDR2 sequences are MNHNY and SVGAGI (reference sequence). The CDR3 is made up of 14 amino acids. This chain's CDR3 is CASRGHLNQETQYF. The DNA of the CDR3 is TGTGCCAGCAGGGGACACCTTAACCAAGAGACCCAGTACTTC.

This clone was detected only a few times. The rearrangement uses TRBV9 and TRBJ1-1; the D is unclear. V was clipped by 0 bases and J by 1 base, with 7 bases between them. In germline, CDR1 is SGDLS, CDR2 YYNGEE. This CDR3 region has 14 residues. Here the CDR3 reads CASSVAPANTEAFF. Here the CDR3 DNA reads TGTGCCAGCAGCGTAGCTCCCGCGAACACTGAAGCTTTCTTT.

This clone was counted a few times. The chain is built from TRBV2 and TRBJ1-1, with unresolved D. Looked up from germline, CDR1 is SNHLY and CDR2 is FYNNEI. The length of the CDR3 is 12 residues. Trimming cost V 7 bases and J 2 bases, with 8 bases left between them. In DNA form, the CDR3 reads TGTGCCAGCAAGTTTGGCAACACTGAAGCTTTCTTT. It yields the protein CASKFGNTEAFF.

The V and J genes are TRBV19 and TRBJ1-1, with TRBD1 matching over 8 bases. After removal of 6 bases from V and 5 bases from J, the junction contained 8 bases not matched to a gene. Germline V CDR1 and CDR2: LNHDA, SQIVND (reference sequence). The CDR3 extends over 14 amino acids. The chain's CDR3 is CASRNGQGWTEAFF. The CDR3 DNA is TGTGCCAGTAGGAACGGACAGGGTTGGACTGAAGCTTTCTTT. Supplemented by reference TRBV19 and TRBJ1-1, the full variable domain reads DGGITQSPKYLFRKEGQNVTLSCEQNLNHDAMYWYRQDPGQGLRLIYYSQIVNDFQKGDIAEGYSVSREKKESFPLTVTSAQKNPTAFYLCASRNGQGWTEAFFGQGTRLTVV.

CDR3 amino acids: CASSLEIWDGYTF. The CDR3, as DNA: TGCGCCAGCAGCTTGGAAATCTGGGATGGCTACACCTTC. The chain combines TRBV5-1 with TRBJ1-2; D remains ambiguous. CDR1 is SGHRS, CDR2 YFSETQ, per germline. The CDR3 has 13 amino acids. V was trimmed by 0 bases and J by 6 bases, leaving 9 bases between them.

This rearrangement joins TRBV30 to TRBJ1-4, with 8 bases matching TRBD1. Germline-derived CDR1 and CDR2 are GTSNPN and SVGIG (reference sequence). V lost 5 bases, J lost 6 bases, and 8 bases stayed unmatched. The CDR3 is made up of 14 amino acids. As DNA, the CDR3 is TGTGCCTGGGGGAAAGGACAGGGAGATGAAAAACTGTTTTTT. This sequence encodes CAWGKGQGDEKLFF.

The rearrangement uses TRBV2 and TRBJ1-5; D unclear. V was trimmed by 6 bases and J by 5 bases, leaving 11 bases between them. CDR3 size: 13 residues. Germline V lookup: CDR1 SNHLY, CDR2 FYNNEI. Here the CDR3 reads CASRKESDQPQHF. The CDR3 region has the DNA TGTGCCAGCAGGAAGGAGAGCGATCAGCCCCAGCATTTT.

The DNA of the CDR3 is TGTGCCAGCTCACCACCTAGCGGCAGCACAGATACGCAGTATTTT. It specifies CASSPPSGSTDTQYF. The V gene is TRBV18, the J gene TRBJ2-3; D perhaps matches TRBD2 (6 bases). This CDR3 is 15 amino acids long. Germline V lookup: CDR1 KGHSH, CDR2 LQKENI. V was clipped by 0 bases and J by 0 bases, with 7 bases between them.